The clone carrying this T cell receptor (beta chain) has more than one count but fewer than ten. The antigen is unknown. This entry comes from a study of T cell repertoires in cytomegalovirus infection. Study details: Based on public TCR beta signatures, there were indications of CMV infection and of a matching HLA type. Broader study findings: Carriers of CMV and the relevant HLA type were discriminated by public TCR beta frequency.

In TCRdb, the reads were re-called with MiXCR into one record per CDR3 protein. This repertoire shows fewer than 550,000 distinct CDR3 sequences, 16% found once; its top ten account for roughly 25%. Deletions cut 1 base from V and 0 bases from J, with 10 bases between. The CDR3 runs to 16 residues. The V gene's germline CDR1 is SEHNR and CDR2 FQNEAQ (reference sequence). The sample comprised CD8+ T cells from PBMCs. This rearrangement joins TRBV7-9 to TRBJ1-3, with a possible D match to TRBD1 (5 bases). This TCR came from a human donor in good health (CMV status not recorded). Some clones in this sample may be carry-over from other donors' samples. DNA for the CDR3: TGTGCCAGCAGCTTAGGGACACCGAGCTCTGGAAACACCATATATTTT. Encoded protein: CASSLGTPSSGNTIYF.